The rows below give T cell receptor beta chains drawn from one sample of a study of cytomegalovirus exposure and HLA in healthy donors. Produced via immunoSEQ multiplex PCR; TCRdb's table is partial and in-frame only. Of some 130,000 clones listed, 76% were seen once; the top ten hold 3.1%. Sample: PBMCs. The receptors come from a man aged 40-50 years in good health and CMV-seronegative. Both conserved end residues are part of each CDR3. Fields, in order: V gene, CDR3 length, J gene, D gene, clone size, CDR3 DNA, CDR3 protein. A D gene is named only where the DNA matches it firmly. Expanded clones get a size class; other rows say once, few or many, or leave the size out.

TRBV11-3	12	TRBJ1-1	-	-	TGTGCCAGCAGCTTAATACGGGGGGAAGCTTTCTTT	CASSLIRGEAFF
TRBV30	12	TRBJ1-1	-	-	TGTGCCTGGACTTCCCGGGACACTGAAGCTTTCTTT	CAWTSRDTEAFF
TRBV11-3	16	TRBJ1-1	TRBD1	-	TGTGCCAGCAGCTCAAGGGCCCGGACAGGGGATTCTGAAGCTTTCTTT	CASSSRARTGDSEAFF
TRBV18	15	TRBJ1-1	-	-	TGTGCCAGCTCACCACGGGGGGTTTCAAACACTGAAGCTTTCTTT	CASSPRGVSNTEAFF
TRBV30	17	TRBJ2-3	TRBD2	-	TGTGCCTGGAGTGTACGCGGGACTAGCAGATACACAGATACGCAGTATTTT	CAWSVRGTSRYTDTQYF
TRBV9	18	TRBJ2-6	-	few	TGTGCCAGCAGCGCCTTGGGGCACACTTACTCTGGGGCCAACGTCCTGACTTTC	CASSALGHTYSGANVLTF
TRBV18	16	TRBJ2-1	TRBD2	once	TGTGCCAGCTCACCTGTAGCGGGAGGGCCTGGGTCGGAGCAGTTCTTC	CASSPVAGGPGSEQFF
TRBV7-2	13	TRBJ2-1	-	-	TGTGCCAGCAGCTTAGCGACCGACTCTCCTCGATTCTTC	CASSLATDSPRFF
TRBV28	18	TRBJ2-7	-	few	TGTGCCAGCAGTTTCGGATTCGTGATCCAGGGGAGCTCCTACGAGCAGTACTTC	CASSFGFVIQGSSYEQYF
TRBV5-1	14	TRBJ2-5	-	-	TGCGCCAGCAGCTTGGGGGCAGGGAAAGAGACCCAGTACTTC	CASSLGAGKETQYF
TRBV7-9	15	TRBJ1-3	-	-	TGTGCCAGCAGCCGCGGCAGGCCGGGGGGAAACACCATATATTTT	CASSRGRPGGNTIYF
TRBV13	17	TRBJ2-3	-	-	TGTGCCAGCAGCTTAGACCGTGCCCTAGCCCATTTGGGTACGCAGTATTTT	CASSLDRALAHLGTQYF
TRBV5-1	15	TRBJ2-7	TRBD2	-	TGCGCCAGCAGCCTTGGCTCTAGCGGGAAAGGCGAGCAGTACTTC	CASSLGSSGKGEQYF
TRBV29-1	12	TRBJ2-7	-	-	TGCAGCGTTGAGGGGACAACCTACGAGCAGTACTTC	CSVEGTTYEQYF
TRBV11-2	14	TRBJ2-7	TRBD2	-	TGTGCCAGCAGCTTAACGGGAGGGACCTACGAGCAGTACTTC	CASSLTGGTYEQYF
TRBV11-3	16	TRBJ1-1	-	-	TGTGCCAGCAGCCCTAACGTCGGGTCGGTTTTCACTGAAGCTTTCTTT	CASSPNVGSVFTEAFF
TRBV13	13	TRBJ2-7	-	-	TGTGCCAGCAGCGCATTCAGGGGTGCCGAGCAGTACTTC	CASSAFRGAEQYF
TRBV28	14	TRBJ2-5	-	-	TGTGCCAGCAGGATGCAACTAGCCGATCCGACCCAGTACTTC	CASRMQLADPTQYF